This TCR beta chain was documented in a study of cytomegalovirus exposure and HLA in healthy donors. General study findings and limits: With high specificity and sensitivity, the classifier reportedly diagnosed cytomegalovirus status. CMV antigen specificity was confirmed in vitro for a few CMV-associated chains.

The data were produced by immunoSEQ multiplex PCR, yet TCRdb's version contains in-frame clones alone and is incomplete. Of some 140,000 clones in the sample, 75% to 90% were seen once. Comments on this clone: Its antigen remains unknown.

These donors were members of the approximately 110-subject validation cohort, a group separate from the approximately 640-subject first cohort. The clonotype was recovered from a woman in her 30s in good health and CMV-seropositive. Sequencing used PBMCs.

The CDR3 nucleotides read TGTGCCAGCAGCTTCGTCGGGGACTCCCACACCTTATACGAGCAGTACTTC. This codes for CASSFVGDSHTLYEQYF. The chain joins TRBV11-2 to TRBJ2-7; a weak D match, TRBD2 (6 bases). The CDR3 has 17 residues. CDR1 and CDR2 (germline): SGHAT, FQNNGV. V lost 3 bases and J lost 4, with 22 bases in between. Based on the CDR3 plus reference TRBV11-2 and TRBJ2-7, the full variable domain is EAGVAQSPRYKIIEKRQSVAFWCNPISGHATLYWYQQILGQGPKLLIQFQNNGVVDDSQLPKDRFSAERLKGVDSTLKIQPAKLEDSAVYLCASSFVGDSHTLYEQYFGPGTRLTVT.